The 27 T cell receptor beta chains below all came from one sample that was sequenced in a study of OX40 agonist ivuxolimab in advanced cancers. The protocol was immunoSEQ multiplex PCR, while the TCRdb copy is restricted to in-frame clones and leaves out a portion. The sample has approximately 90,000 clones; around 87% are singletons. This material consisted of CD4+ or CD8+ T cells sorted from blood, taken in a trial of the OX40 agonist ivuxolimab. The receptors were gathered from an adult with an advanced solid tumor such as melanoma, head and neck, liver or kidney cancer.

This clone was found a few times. CDR3 sequence reads: CASSYKAGGEAFF. Here the CDR3 DNA reads TGTGCCAGCAGTTATAAGGCAGGGGGTGAAGCTTTCTTT. The rearrangement links TRBV6-6 to TRBJ1-1; 7 bases match TRBD1. The CDR3 runs 13 residues. The ends lost 3 bases at V and 7 bases at J; junction bases unmatched: 5. Germline CDR1 MNHNY, CDR2 SVGAGI (reference sequence).

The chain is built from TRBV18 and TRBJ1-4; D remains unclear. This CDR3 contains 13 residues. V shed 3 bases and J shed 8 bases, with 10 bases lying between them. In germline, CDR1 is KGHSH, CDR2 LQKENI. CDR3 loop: CASSPGGREKLFF. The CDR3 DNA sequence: TGTGCCAGCTCACCGGGAGGGCGCGAAAAACTGTTTTTT.

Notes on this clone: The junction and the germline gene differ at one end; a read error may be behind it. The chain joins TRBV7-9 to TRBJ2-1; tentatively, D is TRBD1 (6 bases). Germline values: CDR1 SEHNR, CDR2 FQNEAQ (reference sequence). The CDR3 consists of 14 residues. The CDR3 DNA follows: TGTGCCAGCAGATTGGGGACAACCTACGATGAGCAGTTCTTC. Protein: CASRLGTTYDEQFF.

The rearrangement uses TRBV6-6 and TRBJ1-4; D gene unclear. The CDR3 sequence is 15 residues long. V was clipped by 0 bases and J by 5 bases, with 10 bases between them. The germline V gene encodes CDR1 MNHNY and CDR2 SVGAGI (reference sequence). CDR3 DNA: TGTGCCAGCAGTTACTCGGAGCGACAAAATGAAAAACTGTTTTTT. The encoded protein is CASSYSERQNEKLFF.

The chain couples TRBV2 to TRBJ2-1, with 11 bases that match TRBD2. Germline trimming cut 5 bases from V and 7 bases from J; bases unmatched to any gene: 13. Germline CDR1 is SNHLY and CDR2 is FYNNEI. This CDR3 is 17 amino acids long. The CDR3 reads CASSHLLAGDVLNEQFF. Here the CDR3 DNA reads TGTGCCAGCAGTCATTTACTAGCGGGAGACGTCTTGAATGAGCAGTTCTTC.

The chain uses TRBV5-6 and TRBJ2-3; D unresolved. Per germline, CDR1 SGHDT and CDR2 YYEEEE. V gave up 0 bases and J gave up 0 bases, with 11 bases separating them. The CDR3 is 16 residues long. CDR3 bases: TGTGCCAGCAGCTTGGTCGGCGGTCTAAGCACAGATACGCAGTATTTT. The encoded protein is CASSLVGGLSTDTQYF.

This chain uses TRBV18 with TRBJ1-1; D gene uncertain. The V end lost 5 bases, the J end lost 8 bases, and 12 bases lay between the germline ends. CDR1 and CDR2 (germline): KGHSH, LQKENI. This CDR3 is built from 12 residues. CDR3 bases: TGTGCCAGCTCAACCAATGGGGTGGAAGCTTTCTTT. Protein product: CASSTNGVEAFF.

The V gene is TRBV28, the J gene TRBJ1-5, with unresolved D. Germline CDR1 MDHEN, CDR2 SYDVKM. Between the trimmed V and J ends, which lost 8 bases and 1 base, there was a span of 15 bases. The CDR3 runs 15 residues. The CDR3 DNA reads TGTGCCAGCCACTACCCTGGTGAGAGCAATCAGCCCCAGCATTTT. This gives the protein CASHYPGESNQPQHF.

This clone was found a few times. The CDR3 DNA reads TGTGCCAGCAGCTTGGGGATGATATCTGGGGCCAACGTCCTGACTTTC. This encodes CASSLGMISGANVLTF. J is TRBJ2-6 and V is TRBV5-6; no reliable D call. CDR1 SGHDT and CDR2 YYEEEE come from the germline V gene. V shed 0 bases and J shed 1 base, with 8 bases lying between them. CDR3 length equals 16 residues.

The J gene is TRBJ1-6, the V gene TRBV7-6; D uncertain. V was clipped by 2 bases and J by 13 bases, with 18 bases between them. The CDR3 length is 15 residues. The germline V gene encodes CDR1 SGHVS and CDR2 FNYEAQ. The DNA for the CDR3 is TGTGCCAGCAGCTTATCCCACAGCCCTAGGTATCCCCTCCACTTT. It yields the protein CASSLSHSPRYPLHF.

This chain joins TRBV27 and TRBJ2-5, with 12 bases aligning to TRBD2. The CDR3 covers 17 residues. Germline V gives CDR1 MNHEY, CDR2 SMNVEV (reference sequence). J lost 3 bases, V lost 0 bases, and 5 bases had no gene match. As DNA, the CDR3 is TGTGCCAGCAGTTTATCATGGACTAGCGGGAACGAAGAGACCCAGTACTTC. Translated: CASSLSWTSGNEETQYF.

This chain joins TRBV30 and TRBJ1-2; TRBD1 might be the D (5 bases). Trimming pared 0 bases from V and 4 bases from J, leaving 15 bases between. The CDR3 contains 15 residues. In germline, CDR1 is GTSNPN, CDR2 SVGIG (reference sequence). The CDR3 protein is CAWSVGVGGGYGYTF. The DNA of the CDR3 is TGTGCCTGGAGTGTAGGGGTGGGGGGAGGCTATGGCTACACCTTC.

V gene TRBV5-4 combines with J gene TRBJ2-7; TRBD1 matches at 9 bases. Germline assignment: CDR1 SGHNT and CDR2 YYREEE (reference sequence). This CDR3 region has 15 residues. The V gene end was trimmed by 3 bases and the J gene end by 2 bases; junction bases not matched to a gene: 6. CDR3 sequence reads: CASSSAGTGTYEQYV. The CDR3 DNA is TGTGCCAGCAGCTCAGCCGGGACAGGGACCTACGAGCAGTACGTC.

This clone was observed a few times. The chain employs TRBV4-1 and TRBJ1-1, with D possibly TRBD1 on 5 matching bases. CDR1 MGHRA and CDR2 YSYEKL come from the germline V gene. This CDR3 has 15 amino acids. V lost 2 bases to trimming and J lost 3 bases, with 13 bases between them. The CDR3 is CASSQTDSAHTEAFF. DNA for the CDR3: TGCGCCAGCAGCCAAACCGACAGCGCCCACACTGAAGCTTTCTTT.

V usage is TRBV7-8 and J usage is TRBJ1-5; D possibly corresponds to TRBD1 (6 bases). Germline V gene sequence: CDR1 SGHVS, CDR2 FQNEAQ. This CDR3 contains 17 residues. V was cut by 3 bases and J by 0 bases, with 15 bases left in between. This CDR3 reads CASSFLGGLYSNQPQHF. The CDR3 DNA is TGTGCCAGCAGCTTTTTGGGGGGCCTGTATAGCAATCAGCCCCAGCATTTT.

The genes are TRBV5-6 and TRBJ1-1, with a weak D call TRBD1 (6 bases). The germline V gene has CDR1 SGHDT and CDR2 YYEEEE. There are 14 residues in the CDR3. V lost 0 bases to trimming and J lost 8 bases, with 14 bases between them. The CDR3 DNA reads TGTGCCAGCAGCTTGGTTTCCGGGGGCGTAGAAGCTTTCTTT. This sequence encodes CASSLVSGGVEAFF.

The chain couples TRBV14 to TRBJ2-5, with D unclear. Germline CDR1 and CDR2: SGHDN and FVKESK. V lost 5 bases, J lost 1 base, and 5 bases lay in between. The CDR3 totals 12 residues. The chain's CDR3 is CASSALQETQYF. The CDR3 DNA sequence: TGTGCCAGCAGCGCCCTCCAAGAGACCCAGTACTTC.

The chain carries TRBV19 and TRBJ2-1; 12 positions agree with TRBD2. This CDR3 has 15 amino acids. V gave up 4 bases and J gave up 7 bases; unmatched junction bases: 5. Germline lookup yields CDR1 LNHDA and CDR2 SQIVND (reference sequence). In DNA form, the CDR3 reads TGTGCCAGTAGTACGGGACTAGCGGGCCAGAATGAGCAGTTCTTC. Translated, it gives CASSTGLAGQNEQFF.

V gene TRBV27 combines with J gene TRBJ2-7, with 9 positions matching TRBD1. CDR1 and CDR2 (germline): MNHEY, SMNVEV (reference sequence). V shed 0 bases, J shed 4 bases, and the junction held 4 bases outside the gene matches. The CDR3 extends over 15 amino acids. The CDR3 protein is CASSLSTGGIYEQYF. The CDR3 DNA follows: TGTGCCAGCAGTTTATCGACAGGGGGAATATACGAGCAGTACTTC.

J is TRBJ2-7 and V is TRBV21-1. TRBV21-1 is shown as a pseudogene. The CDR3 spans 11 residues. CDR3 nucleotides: TGTGCCAGCAGCAAACCCCACGAGCAGTACGTC. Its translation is CASSKPHEQYV.

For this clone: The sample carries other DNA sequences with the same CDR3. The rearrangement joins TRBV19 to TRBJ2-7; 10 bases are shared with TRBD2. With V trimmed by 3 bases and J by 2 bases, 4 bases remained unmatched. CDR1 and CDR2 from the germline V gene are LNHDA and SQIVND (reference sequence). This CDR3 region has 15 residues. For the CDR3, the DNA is TGTGCCAGTAGTATTGGCGGACTAGCGGCCTACGAGCAGTACTTC. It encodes CASSIGGLAAYEQYF. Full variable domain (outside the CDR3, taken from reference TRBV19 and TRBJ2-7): DGGITQSPKYLFRKEGQNVTLSCEQNLNHDAMYWYRQDPGQGLRLIYYSQIVNDFQKGDIAEGYSVSREKKESFPLTVTSAQKNPTAFYLCASSIGGLAAYEQYFGPGTRLTVT.

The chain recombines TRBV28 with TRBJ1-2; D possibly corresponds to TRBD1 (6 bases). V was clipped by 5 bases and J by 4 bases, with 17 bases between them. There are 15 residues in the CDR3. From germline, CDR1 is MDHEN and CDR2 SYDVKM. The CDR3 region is CASSLGAGRAYGYTF. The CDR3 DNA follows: TGTGCCAGCAGTCTGGGGGCAGGGAGGGCCTATGGCTACACCTTC.

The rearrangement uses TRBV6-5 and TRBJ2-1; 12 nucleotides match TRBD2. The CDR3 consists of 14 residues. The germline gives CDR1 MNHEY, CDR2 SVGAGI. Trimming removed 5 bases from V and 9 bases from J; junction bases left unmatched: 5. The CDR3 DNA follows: TGTGCCAGCAGTCCTAGCGGGAGGGCCGGTGAGCAGTTCTTC. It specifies CASSPSGRAGEQFF.

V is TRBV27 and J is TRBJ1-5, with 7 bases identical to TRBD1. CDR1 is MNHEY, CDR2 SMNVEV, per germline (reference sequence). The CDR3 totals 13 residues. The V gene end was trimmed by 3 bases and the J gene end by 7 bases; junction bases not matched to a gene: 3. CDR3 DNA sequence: TGTGCCAGCAGTTTCAGGGGGGAACAGCCCCAGCATTTT. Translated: CASSFRGEQPQHF.

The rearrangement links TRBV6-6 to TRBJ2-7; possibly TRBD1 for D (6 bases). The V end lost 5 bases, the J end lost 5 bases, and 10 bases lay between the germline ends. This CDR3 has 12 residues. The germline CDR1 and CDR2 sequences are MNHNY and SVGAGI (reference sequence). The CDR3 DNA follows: TGTGCCAGCAGTAAAAAGGGGGACGAGCAGTACTTC. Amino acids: CASSKKGDEQYF.

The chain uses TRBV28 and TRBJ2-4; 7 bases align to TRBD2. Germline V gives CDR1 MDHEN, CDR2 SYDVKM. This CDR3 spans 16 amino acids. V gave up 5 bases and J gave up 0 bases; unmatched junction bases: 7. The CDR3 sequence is CASSGRGPIAKNIQYF. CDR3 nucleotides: TGTGCCAGCAGTGGGAGGGGACCCATAGCCAAAAACATTCAGTACTTC.

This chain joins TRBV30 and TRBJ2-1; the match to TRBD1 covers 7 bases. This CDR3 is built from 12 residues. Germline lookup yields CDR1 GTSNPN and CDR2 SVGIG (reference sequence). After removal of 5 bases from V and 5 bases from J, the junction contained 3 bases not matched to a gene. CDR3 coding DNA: TGTGCCTGGGCCGGGACAGACAATGAGCAGTTCTTC. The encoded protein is CAWAGTDNEQFF.